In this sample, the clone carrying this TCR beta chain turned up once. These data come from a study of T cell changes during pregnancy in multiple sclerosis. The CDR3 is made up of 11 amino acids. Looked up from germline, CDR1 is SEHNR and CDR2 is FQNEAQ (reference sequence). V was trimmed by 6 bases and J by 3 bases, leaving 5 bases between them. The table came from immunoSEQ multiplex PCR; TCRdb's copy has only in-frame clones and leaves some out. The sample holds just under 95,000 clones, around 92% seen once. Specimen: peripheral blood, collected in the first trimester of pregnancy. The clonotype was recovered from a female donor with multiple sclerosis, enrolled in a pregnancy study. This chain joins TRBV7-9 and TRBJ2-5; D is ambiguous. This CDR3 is CASRSEETQYF. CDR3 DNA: TGTGCCAGCAGATCGGAAGAGACCCAGTACTTC.